The T cell receptor beta chain described here comes from a study of identical twins. Template switching introduced a universal primer site, and the cDNA bore unique molecular identifiers. TCRdb processed the 5' RACE reads anew with MiXCR; each CDR3 protein has one entry. The sample holds roughly 350,000 distinct CDR3 sequences, approximately 8.7% seen once. This clonotype was seen only a few times. This CDR3 has 13 amino acids. Germline V CDR1 and CDR2: ENHRY, SYGVKD. V was clipped by 10 bases and J by 4 bases, with 14 bases between them. This chain joins TRBV10-3 and TRBJ2-1, with TRBD2 as a possible D gene (6 bases). Sequenced material: naive T cells sorted from blood. This clonotype was obtained from a woman in her 50s in good health. This chain's CDR3 is CATRESGYNEQFF. The CDR3 DNA reads as TGTGCCACCCGGGAGTCAGGGTACAATGAGCAGTTCTTC.